This TCR beta chain was captured in a study of T cell repertoires in cytomegalovirus infection. Each CDR3 protein gets one entry after TCRdb re-called the reads with MiXCR. The sample lists about 360,000 distinct CDR3 sequences, around 18% occurring once. CDR1 and CDR2 from the germline V gene are SGHRS and YFSETQ. V dropped 4 bases and J dropped 2 bases, with 16 bases sitting between them. The CDR3 runs 16 residues. This clonotype has more than one count but fewer than ten. The clonotype was recovered from a human donor in good health (CMV status not recorded). Some clones in this sample may be carry-over from other donors' samples. The sequenced sample was PBMCs. The V gene is TRBV5-1, the J gene TRBJ2-1, with a possible D match to TRBD2 (7 bases). CDR3 nucleotide sequence: TGCGCCAGCAGCCGGGGGGCTAGCGGCACCTACAATGAGCAGTTCTTC. Its translation is CASSRGASGTYNEQFF.